The 5 T cell receptor beta chains below were found in one sample sequenced in a study of T cell changes during pregnancy in multiple sclerosis. Measured with immunoSEQ multiplex PCR; TCRdb has only the in-frame clones, and not every one. The sample has 35,000 or so clones; roughly nine tenths are singletons. The source was CD4+ T cells from peripheral blood mononuclear cells, collected in the third trimester of pregnancy. These receptors were taken from a female donor in good health, enrolled as a control in a pregnancy study.

The V call is TRBV6-6, the J call TRBJ2-5, with TRBD2 matching over 13 bases. This CDR3 has 16 amino acids. With V trimmed by 4 bases and J by 5 bases, 7 bases remained unmatched. The germline gives CDR1 MNHNY, CDR2 SVGAGI (reference sequence). CDR3 sequence reads: CASSLELAGGGETQYF. The CDR3 DNA reads TGTGCCAGCAGTTTGGAACTAGCGGGAGGGGGCGAGACCCAGTACTTC.

This chain connects TRBV6-6 to TRBJ2-3; TRBD2 matches at 15 bases. The CDR3 has 16 amino acids. The germline V gene encodes CDR1 MNHNY and CDR2 SVGAGI (reference sequence). The V gene end was trimmed by 5 bases and the J gene end by 4 bases; junction bases not matched to a gene: 4. CDR3 protein: CASSRTSGREADTQYF. CDR3 bases: TGTGCCAGCAGTAGGACTAGCGGGAGGGAGGCAGATACGCAGTATTTT.

This clone was detected once. The J gene is TRBJ2-7, the V gene TRBV6-1; 11 bases are shared with TRBD2. Trimming removed 7 bases from V and 4 bases from J; junction bases left unmatched: 6. The CDR3 totals 14 residues. Germline CDR1 and CDR2: MNHNS and SASEGT. The CDR3 bases are TGTGCCAGCACTATAGCGGGGGGGCAGTACGAGCAGTACTTC. It yields the protein CASTIAGGQYEQYF.

V is TRBV2 and J is TRBJ2-7; TRBD2 matches 10 bases. The germline CDR1 and CDR2 sequences are SNHLY and FYNNEI. There are 13 residues in the CDR3. V trimming: 8 bases; J trimming: 7 bases; junction bases outside the gene matches: 8. The chain's CDR3 is CASGRLAGVEQYF. CDR3 DNA: TGTGCCAGCGGCCGGCTAGCGGGAGTTGAGCAGTACTTC.

The chain couples TRBV14 to TRBJ1-1; D is uncertain. The CDR3 is 14 amino acids. Between the trimmed V and J ends, which lost 0 bases and 3 bases, there was a span of 8 bases. Looked up from germline, CDR1 is SGHDN and CDR2 is FVKESK. The CDR3 DNA reads TGTGCCAGCAGCCAAGATCCGTTCTACACTGAAGCTTTCTTT. Amino acid sequence: CASSQDPFYTEAFF.